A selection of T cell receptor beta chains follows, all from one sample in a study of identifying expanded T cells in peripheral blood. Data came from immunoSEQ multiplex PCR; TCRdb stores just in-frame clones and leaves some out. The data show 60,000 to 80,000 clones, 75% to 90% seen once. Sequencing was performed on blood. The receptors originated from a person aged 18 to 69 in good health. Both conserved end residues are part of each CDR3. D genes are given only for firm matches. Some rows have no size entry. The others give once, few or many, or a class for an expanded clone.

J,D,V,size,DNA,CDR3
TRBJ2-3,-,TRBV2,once,TGTGCCAGCGAGAGGGACCATTCCACAGATACGCAGTATTTT,CASERDHSTDTQYF
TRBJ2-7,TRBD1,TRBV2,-,TGTGCCAGCAGTGATTTGGGACAGGGCCTTCCCTACGAGCAGTACTTC,CASSDLGQGLPYEQYF
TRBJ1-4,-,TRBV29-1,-,TGCAGCGTTGAAGATCAAGGGCAGAATGAAAAACTGTTTTTT,CSVEDQGQNEKLFF
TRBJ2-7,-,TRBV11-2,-,TGTGCCAGCAGCTTAGGATCGTTACCCCAAGACTACGAGCAGTACTTC,CASSLGSLPQDYEQYF
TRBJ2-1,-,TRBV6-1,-,TGTGCCAGCAGAGGGCCTGGTCGAGATGAGCAGTTCTTC,CASRGPGRDEQFF
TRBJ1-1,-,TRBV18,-,TGTGCCAGCTCGCCACAGGACCTGGACCTGGGCCCAGCTTTCTTT,CASSPQDLDLGPAFF
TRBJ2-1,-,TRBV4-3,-,TGCGCCAGCAGCCAAGGGTGGAGGGGCGGCAATGAGCAGTTCTTC,CASSQGWRGGNEQFF
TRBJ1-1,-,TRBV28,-,TGTGCCAGCAGTGCAGGCGACCGGACGGTGACTGAAGCTTTCTTT,CASSAGDRTVTEAFF
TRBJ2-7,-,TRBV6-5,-,TGTGCCAGCAAAAGCACGGCCTACGAGCAGTACTTC,CASKSTAYEQYF
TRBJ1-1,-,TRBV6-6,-,TGTGCCAGCAGCTGGGGGGGAGACACTGAAGCTTTCTTT,CASSWGGDTEAFF
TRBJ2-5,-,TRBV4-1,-,TGCGCCAGCAGCCAAGTCGGGCAAGAGACCCAGTACTTC,CASSQVGQETQYF
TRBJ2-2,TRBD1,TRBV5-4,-,TGTGCCAGCAGCTCGGGACAGGGTTGGACCGGGGAGCTGTTTTTT,CASSSGQGWTGELFF
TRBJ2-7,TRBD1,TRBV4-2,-,TGTGCCAGCAGCCACGCGGGACAGGGTGAGGTGTACGAGCAGTACTTC,CASSHAGQGEVYEQYF
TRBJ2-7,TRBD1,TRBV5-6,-,TGTGCCAGCAGCTCCCCGGGACAGTCCTACGAGCAGTACTTC,CASSSPGQSYEQYF
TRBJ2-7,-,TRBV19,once,TGTGCCAGTAGTGCGGGACTTGGACTTTACGAGCAGTACTTC,CASSAGLGLYEQYF
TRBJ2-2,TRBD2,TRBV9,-,TGTGCCAGCAGCGTAGGAGGGACTAGCCCAACAGGGATTGACACCGGGGAGCTGTTTTTT,CASSVGGTSPTGIDTGELFF
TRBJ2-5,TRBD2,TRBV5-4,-,TGTGCCAGCAGCTACCCCGGGACTAGCGCGCAAGAGACCCAGTACTTC,CASSYPGTSAQETQYF
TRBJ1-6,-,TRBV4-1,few,TGCGCCAGCACGTACTACTGGCGGGGGACGGGGGTTTCACCCCTCCACTTT,CASTYYWRGTGVSPLHF
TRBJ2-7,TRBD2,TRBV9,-,TGTGCCAGCAGCGCTAGCGGGGGGATCTACGAGCAGTACTTC,CASSASGGIYEQYF
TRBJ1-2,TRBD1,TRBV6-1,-,TGTGCCAGCAGTGAAAGGACAGGGGGTTTAGGCGACTATGGCTACACCTTC,CASSERTGGLGDYGYTF
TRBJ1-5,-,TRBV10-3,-,TGTGCCATCAGTGAGTCTGCGGGTCAGCCCCAGCATTTT,CAISESAGQPQHF
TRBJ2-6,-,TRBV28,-,TGTGCCAGCAGTCCGGATTCCAGGGGAGCTGGGGCCAACGTCCTGACTTTC,CASSPDSRGAGANVLTF
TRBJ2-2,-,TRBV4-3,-,TGCGCCAGCAGCCAAGATAGGCTGGACACCGGGGAGCTGTTTTTT,CASSQDRLDTGELFF
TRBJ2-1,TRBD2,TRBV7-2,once,TGTGCCAGCAGCTCCCGAGGTAGCGGGGGATCCTACAATGAGCAGTTCTTC,CASSSRGSGGSYNEQFF
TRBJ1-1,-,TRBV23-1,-,TGCGCCAGCAGTCAAAGGGTACCGGGACCGATGAACACTGAAGCTTTCTTT,CASSQRVPGPMNTEAFF
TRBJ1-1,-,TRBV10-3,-,TGTGCCATCAGTGAGCAACCCGGGTACACTGAAGCTTTCTTT,CAISEQPGYTEAFF